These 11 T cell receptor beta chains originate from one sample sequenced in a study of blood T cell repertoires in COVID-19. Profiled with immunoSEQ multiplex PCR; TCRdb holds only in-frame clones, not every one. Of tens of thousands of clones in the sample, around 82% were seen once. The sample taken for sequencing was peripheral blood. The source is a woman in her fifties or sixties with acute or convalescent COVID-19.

The CDR3 DNA is TGTGCCAGCAGTAGGGGCCGAGGGCCTCGGCTAGCGGGAACTGAGCAGTACTTC. It specifies CASSRGRGPRLAGTEQYF. The V and J genes are TRBV27 and TRBJ2-7, with 9 positions matching TRBD2. CDR1 and CDR2 from the germline V gene are MNHEY and SMNVEV (reference sequence). With 5 bases clipped from V and 7 bases from J, the junction kept 21 bases outside the gene matches. The CDR3 is 18 residues long.

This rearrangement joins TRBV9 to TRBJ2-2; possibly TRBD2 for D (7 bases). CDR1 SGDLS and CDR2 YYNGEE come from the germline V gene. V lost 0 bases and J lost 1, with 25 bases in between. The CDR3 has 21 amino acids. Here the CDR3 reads CASSVGVRGGKSGWNTGELFF. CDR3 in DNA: TGTGCCAGCAGCGTAGGCGTAAGGGGGGGAAAGAGCGGTTGGAACACCGGGGAGCTGTTTTTT.

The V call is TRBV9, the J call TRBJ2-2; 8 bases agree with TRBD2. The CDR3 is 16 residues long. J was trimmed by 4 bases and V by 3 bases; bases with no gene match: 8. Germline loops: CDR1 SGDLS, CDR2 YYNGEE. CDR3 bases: TGTGCCAGCAGCGCCACGGGGCTAGCGGGCACCGGGGAGCTGTTTTTT. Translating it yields CASSATGLAGTGELFF.

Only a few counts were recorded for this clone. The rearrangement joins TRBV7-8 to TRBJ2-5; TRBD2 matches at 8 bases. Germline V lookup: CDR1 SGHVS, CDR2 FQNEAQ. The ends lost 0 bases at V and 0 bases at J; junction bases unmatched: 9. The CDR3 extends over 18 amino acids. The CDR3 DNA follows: TGTGCCAGCAGCTTAGCGGTAGCGGGGAGGTACGACCAAGAGACCCAGTACTTC. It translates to CASSLAVAGRYDQETQYF.

CDR3 loop: CASSTGTAFYNEQFF. For the CDR3, the DNA is TGTGCCAGTAGCACCGGGACAGCGTTCTACAATGAGCAGTTCTTC. The rearrangement uses TRBV19 and TRBJ2-1; 7 nucleotides agree with TRBD1. The V gene end was trimmed by 6 bases and the J gene end by 3 bases; junction bases not matched to a gene: 8. Per germline, CDR1 LNHDA and CDR2 SQIVND (reference sequence). The CDR3 loop spans 15 amino acids. Drawing the rest from reference TRBV19 and TRBJ2-1, the complete variable domain is DGGITQSPKYLFRKEGQNVTLSCEQNLNHDAMYWYRQDPGQGLRLIYYSQIVNDFQKGDIAEGYSVSREKKESFPLTVTSAQKNPTAFYLCASSTGTAFYNEQFFGPGTRLTVL.

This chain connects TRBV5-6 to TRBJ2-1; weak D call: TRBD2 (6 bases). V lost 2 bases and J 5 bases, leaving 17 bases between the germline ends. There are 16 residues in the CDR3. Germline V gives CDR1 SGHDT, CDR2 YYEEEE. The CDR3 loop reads CASSFILSGQNNEQFF. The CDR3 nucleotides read TGTGCCAGCAGCTTTATCCTTAGCGGACAAAACAATGAGCAGTTCTTC.

In nucleotides, the CDR3 is TGTGCCACCCTAGGACAGACTGGACAGTTCGGCTACACCTTC. It codes for CATLGQTGQFGYTF. V gene TRBV6-5 combines with J gene TRBJ1-2, with D perhaps matching TRBD1 (6 bases). V dropped 10 bases and J dropped 8 bases, with 23 bases sitting between them. CDR1 is MNHEY, CDR2 SVGAGI, per germline. The CDR3 runs to 14 residues.

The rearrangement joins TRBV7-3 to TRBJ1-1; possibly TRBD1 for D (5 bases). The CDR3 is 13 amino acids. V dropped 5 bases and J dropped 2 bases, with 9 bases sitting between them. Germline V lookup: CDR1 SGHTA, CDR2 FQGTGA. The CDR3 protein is CASSADRNTEAFF. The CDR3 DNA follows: TGTGCCAGCAGCGCCGACAGAAACACTGAAGCTTTCTTT.

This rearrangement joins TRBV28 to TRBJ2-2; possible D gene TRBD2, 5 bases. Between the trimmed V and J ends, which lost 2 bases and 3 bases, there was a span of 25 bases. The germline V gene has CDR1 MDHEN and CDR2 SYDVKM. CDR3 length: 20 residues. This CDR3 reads CASSLISPIGSSGHTGELFF. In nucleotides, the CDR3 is TGTGCCAGCAGTTTAATTTCACCGATAGGATCAAGCGGTCACACCGGGGAGCTGTTTTTT.

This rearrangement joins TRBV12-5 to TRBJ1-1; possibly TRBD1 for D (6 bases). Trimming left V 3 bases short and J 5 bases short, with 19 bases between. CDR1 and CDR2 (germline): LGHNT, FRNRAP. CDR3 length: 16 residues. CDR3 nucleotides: TGTGCTAGTGGTTTCCGAAGCTCAGGGGTGAGGACTGAAGCTTTCTTT. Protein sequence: CASGFRSSGVRTEAFF.

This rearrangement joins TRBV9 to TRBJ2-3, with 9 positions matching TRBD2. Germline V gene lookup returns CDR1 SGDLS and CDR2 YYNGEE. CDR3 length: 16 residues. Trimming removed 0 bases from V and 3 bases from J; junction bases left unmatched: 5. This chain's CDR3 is CASSVGRGGRTDTQYF. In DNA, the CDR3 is TGTGCCAGCAGCGTAGGGCGGGGGGGAAGGACAGATACGCAGTATTTT.